Detailed here is one TCR beta chain. These data are taken from a study of CD8 T cells in Susac syndrome. When the RNA was reverse transcribed, random hexamers were used with an input of 0.5 to 1 ug. MiXCR, applied by TCRdb to the immunoSEQ multiplex PCR reads, yields one record per CDR3 protein. This sample carries around 130,000 distinct CDR3 sequences, 80% to 85% of them seen once, and the ten largest clones take around 0.5%. The germline CDR1 and CDR2 sequences are LGHNA and YNFKEQ. The CDR3 covers 14 residues. The V and J ends lost 1 base and 6 bases respectively, with 10 bases between them. The sequence was collected from a human donor with multiple sclerosis. Specimen: CD8+ T cells from PBMCs. This sequence joins TRBV4-2 and TRBJ1-5, with TRBD1 as a possible D gene (5 bases). The CDR3 spells CASSQVGAGQPQHF. The CDR3 bases are TGTGCCAGCAGCCAAGTAGGGGCGGGTCAGCCCCAGCATTTT.